This T cell receptor beta chain was obtained from a study of blood T cell repertoires in COVID-19. Study context: Collection of acute and convalescent COVID-19 samples took place in the United States, Italy and Spain. PBMCs, B-cell-depleted T cells, or T cells were the source of the cDNA or gDNA that made up the material.

Per the authors' pipeline: Using reference gene primer amplification, nucleated cell counts were estimated. Here immunoSEQ multiplex PCR was the method, and the copy in TCRdb shows in-frame clones only, minus some. D and trimming were read from the DNA, whereas the V and J calls and clone size are those reported in that table. The sample has about 210,000 clones, around 89% seen once. There are 16 residues in the CDR3. Losses at the gene ends were 3 bases for V and 1 base for J; bases not matched to a gene: 6. Germline lookup yields CDR1 LNHDA and CDR2 SQIVND (reference sequence). The sample was peripheral blood. The chain couples TRBV19 to TRBJ1-1; 9 nucleotides line up with TRBD1. This clonotype was sampled from a woman aged 40 to 50 with acute or convalescent COVID-19. CDR3 amino acids: CASSISTGGRNTEAFF. The CDR3 region has the DNA TGTGCCAGTAGTATTTCGACAGGGGGAAGGAACACTGAAGCTTTCTTT.